These 31 T cell receptor beta chains came from one sample sequenced in a study of patients and donors after allogeneic stem cell transplantation. TCRdb re-derived calls from the RT-PCR reads in MiXCR, one entry per CDR3 protein. The repertoire consists of about 230,000 distinct CDR3 sequences, with roughly 14% occurring once and the leading ten covering around a tenth. Sequenced input: blood, either unsorted or a sorted T cell fraction (not recorded which). The origin of the receptors is a human donor who was either an allogeneic HSCT recipient or a stem cell or donor lymphocyte infusion donor (not recorded which). It is not recorded whose cells these are; they may come from a transplant donor.

This clonotype was observed at least ten times. This chain joins TRBV7-9 and TRBJ2-1; D remains unclear. Trimming stripped 5 bases from V and 7 bases from J, with 12 bases between. Per germline, CDR1 SEHNR and CDR2 FQNEAQ (reference sequence). The CDR3 spans 13 residues. The CDR3 DNA reads as TGTGCCAGCAGCCCCCGACTTGATAATGAGCAGTTCTTC. This gives the protein CASSPRLDNEQFF.

The chain has TRBV7-2 and TRBJ2-7; 8 bases align to TRBD1. This CDR3 region has 16 residues. Germline V CDR1 and CDR2: SGHTA, FQGNSA. With V trimmed by 1 base and J by 4 bases, 9 bases remained unmatched. The CDR3 DNA is TGTGCCAGCAGCTTAGGCGTCCGGACAGGGCAGTACGAGCAGTACTTC. Translated: CASSLGVRTGQYEQYF.

This clonotype was seen a handful of times. The chain joins TRBV10-3 to TRBJ2-3, with unresolved D. V was clipped by 3 bases and J by 4 bases, with 8 bases between them. Germline loops: CDR1 ENHRY, CDR2 SYGVKD. This CDR3 is built from 13 residues. In nucleotides, the CDR3 is TGTGCCATCAGTGAAGGGTTGGCAGATACGCAGTATTTT. Protein sequence: CAISEGLADTQYF.

In this sample, this clonotype turned up many times. This sequence joins TRBV6-5 and TRBJ1-1, with D maybe TRBD1 (6 bases). V shed 10 bases and J shed 10 bases, with 19 bases lying between them. Germline V gene lookup returns CDR1 MNHEY and CDR2 SVGAGI. CDR3 length: 12 residues. CDR3 region: CATIREGGRAFF. The CDR3 DNA sequence: TGTGCCACCATTCGCGAGGGGGGAAGAGCTTTCTTT.

This clonotype was counted a few times. The chain is built from TRBV3-1 and TRBJ2-3; no clear D. V gave up 0 bases and J gave up 4 bases, with 14 bases separating them. The CDR3 runs to 16 residues. Germline V gene lookup returns CDR1 LGHDT and CDR2 YNNKEL (reference sequence). The CDR3, as DNA: TGTGCCAGCAGCCAAGATCTTTCGGCTATGGCAGATACGCAGTATTTT. Amino acid sequence: CASSQDLSAMADTQYF.

This chain joins TRBV12-3 or TRBV12-4 and TRBJ1-1; 7 nucleotides agree with TRBD1. This CDR3 is built from 14 residues. J was trimmed by 1 base and V by 5 bases; bases with no gene match: 4. CDR3 nucleotides: TGTGCCAGCAGTGCGGGACAGACGAACACTGAAGCTTTCTTT. Its translation is CASSAGQTNTEAFF.

The chain combines TRBV5-1 with TRBJ2-7; no definite D call. Per the germline V gene, CDR1 is SGHRS and CDR2 is YFSETQ. V lost 6 bases and J lost 2, with 15 bases in between. This CDR3 is 14 amino acids long. The CDR3 here is CASNRDGGAYEQYF. The CDR3 bases are TGCGCCAGCAACCGCGACGGTGGTGCCTACGAGCAGTACTTC.

The chain recombines TRBV7-9 with TRBJ1-3; 7 positions match TRBD1. J was trimmed by 4 bases and V by 5 bases; bases with no gene match: 8. Germline CDR1 reads SEHNR; CDR2 reads FQNEAQ (reference sequence). This CDR3 spans 15 amino acids. CDR3 coding DNA: TGTGCCAGCAGCGCTCTAGGGGGCTCCGGAAACACCATATATTTT. It is translated as CASSALGGSGNTIYF.

The chain carries TRBV6-1 and TRBJ2-7; 9 bases align to TRBD2. The CDR3 runs 13 residues. J lost 4 bases, V lost 7 bases, and 5 bases had no gene match. Germline V CDR1 and CDR2: MNHNS, SASEGT. The CDR3: CASTMGLAYEQYF. CDR3 bases: TGTGCCAGCACTATGGGACTAGCTTACGAGCAGTACTTC.

This clonotype was counted at least ten times. The chain recombines TRBV7-2 with TRBJ2-5; D is uncertain. The CDR3 is 14 residues long. Germline values: CDR1 SGHTA, CDR2 FQGNSA. The V gene lost 5 bases and the J gene lost 5 bases, with 15 bases spanning the gap. The CDR3 region has the DNA TGTGCCAGCAGCCCACCATCCGATCGGGAGACCCAGTACTTC. It codes for CASSPPSDRETQYF.

In its sample, this clonotype was seen many times. The chain combines TRBV7-3 with TRBJ2-5, with 10 bases identical to TRBD2. Germline CDR1 reads SGHTA; CDR2 reads FQGTGA. The CDR3 loop spans 14 amino acids. J gave up 5 bases and V 4 bases, and 4 bases lay outside the gene matches. This CDR3 reads CASSSGAGGETQYF. Here the CDR3 DNA reads TGTGCCAGCAGCTCAGGAGCGGGAGGGGAGACCCAGTACTTC.

The gene calls are TRBV29-1 and TRBJ2-3, with 12 bases that match TRBD2. The CDR3 runs 15 residues. The germline CDR1 and CDR2 sequences are SQVTM and ANQGSEA. The J segment lost 0 bases and the V segment lost 6 bases, leaving 4 bases of the junction unmatched. CDR3 in DNA: TGCAGCGTCCGGGGACTAGCGGGTAGCACAGATACGCAGTATTTT. It encodes CSVRGLAGSTDTQYF.

This clonotype was seen only once. The chain links TRBV19 to TRBJ2-1; the D gene is possibly TRBD2 (6 bases). CDR1 and CDR2 (germline): LNHDA, SQIVND (reference sequence). The CDR3 has 16 residues. The V end lost 1 base, the J end lost 1 base, and 11 bases lay between the germline ends. The CDR3 is CASSIARGGSYNEQFF. The DNA of the CDR3 is TGTGCCAGTAGTATAGCGCGGGGAGGTTCCTACAATGAGCAGTTCTTC.

This clonotype was seen at least ten times. The chain has TRBV4-3 and TRBJ2-2; D remains ambiguous. Trimming took off 4 bases at V and 4 bases at J, with 13 bases between the two ends. The CDR3 length is 15 residues. Germline V gives CDR1 LGHNA, CDR2 YSLEER. CDR3 nucleotide sequence: TGCGCCAGCAGCCCCCTCCTCAGTACCACCGGGGAGCTGTTTTTT. Translation gives CASSPLLSTTGELFF.

This clonotype was counted only a few times. The chain links TRBV5-5 to TRBJ2-3; 15 nucleotides align to TRBD2. The CDR3 contains 16 residues. V lost 4 bases, J lost 1 base, and 1 base stayed unmatched. The V gene's germline CDR1 is SGHKS and CDR2 YYEKEE (reference sequence). The CDR3 loop is CASSRTSGGGTDTQYF. In nucleotides, the CDR3 is TGTGCCAGCAGCCGGACTAGCGGGGGGGGCACAGATACGCAGTATTTT.

This chain links TRBV5-1 with TRBJ1-2; tentatively, D is TRBD1 (6 bases). Trimming cost V 0 bases and J 0 bases, with 9 bases left between them. The CDR3 runs to 15 residues. Looked up from germline, CDR1 is SGHRS and CDR2 is YFSETQ. Here the CDR3 DNA reads TGCGCCAGCAGCTTGGACAGGGTCACTAACTATGGCTACACCTTC. It encodes CASSLDRVTNYGYTF.

This chain uses TRBV5-1 with TRBJ1-1; TRBD1 might be the D (5 bases). The V gene lost 0 bases and the J gene lost 3 bases, with 12 bases spanning the gap. Germline V CDR1 and CDR2: SGHRS, YFSETQ. This CDR3 has 15 amino acids. DNA of the CDR3: TGCGCCAGCAGCTTGGCCGGGAGGGGCTACACTGAAGCTTTCTTT. Amino acid sequence: CASSLAGRGYTEAFF.

Here the CDR3 DNA reads TGTGCCATCAGCCAAAACAGGGCGACGAACACCGGGGAGCTGTTTTTT. It specifies CAISQNRATNTGELFF. The chain recombines TRBV10-3 with TRBJ2-2; the D gene is possibly TRBD1 (6 bases). Germline-derived CDR1 and CDR2 are ENHRY and SYGVKD. V was shortened by 6 bases and J by 0 bases, with 14 bases between the two germline ends. The CDR3 loop spans 16 amino acids.

DNA for the CDR3: TGCAGTGCTAGCCCCTCCACCGGGGAGCTGTTTTTT. Encoded protein: CSASPSTGELFF. The rearrangement joins TRBV20-1 to TRBJ2-2; no clear D gene. V was shortened by 3 bases and J by 4 bases, with 6 bases between the two germline ends. The length of the CDR3 is 12 residues. Germline values: CDR1 DFQATT, CDR2 SNEGSKA (reference sequence).

This clonotype occurred many times. The genes are TRBV3-1 and TRBJ2-3; D is perhaps TRBD2 (6 bases). Trimming stripped 0 bases from V and 4 bases from J, with 14 bases between. Germline values: CDR1 LGHDT, CDR2 YNNKEL (reference sequence). This CDR3 spans 16 amino acids. CDR3 sequence reads: CASSQDSGGFADTQYF. The CDR3 coding sequence is TGTGCCAGCAGCCAAGATTCCGGGGGTTTCGCAGATACGCAGTATTTT.

In this sample, this clonotype turned up a few times. The chain has TRBV5-1 and TRBJ1-3, with D possibly TRBD1 on 5 matching bases. The CDR3 is made up of 13 amino acids. Germline V gene lookup returns CDR1 SGHRS and CDR2 YFSETQ. V lost 4 bases and J 4 bases, leaving 9 bases between the germline ends. The CDR3 reads CASSGRGGNTIYF. CDR3 coding DNA: TGCGCCAGCAGCGGGAGGGGAGGAAACACCATATATTTT.

In its sample, this clonotype was seen a few times. V gene TRBV7-2 combines with J gene TRBJ2-1; TRBD2 might be the D (5 bases). This CDR3 region has 16 residues. V was shortened by 4 bases and J by 7 bases, with 20 bases between the two germline ends. The germline gives CDR1 SGHTA, CDR2 FQGNSA. In DNA form, the CDR3 reads TGTGCCAGCAGCTCCATTTTGAGACTAATCCCGAATGAGCAGTTCTTC. The encoded protein is CASSSILRLIPNEQFF.

The table lists this clonotype with a few counts. The chain employs TRBV3-1 and TRBJ1-2; the D gene is possibly TRBD1 (5 bases). Germline CDR1 is LGHDT and CDR2 is YNNKEL (reference sequence). The CDR3 is 14 residues long. Trimming pared 1 base from V and 4 bases from J, leaving 10 bases between. CDR3: CASSQARGSYGYTF. The CDR3, as DNA: TGTGCCAGCAGCCAAGCGAGGGGAAGCTATGGCTACACCTTC.

This clonotype has more than one count but fewer than ten. This chain joins TRBV20-1 and TRBJ2-1, with 7 bases matching TRBD2. CDR3 size: 14 residues. Germline loops: CDR1 DFQATT, CDR2 SNEGSKA (reference sequence). Trimming cost V 4 bases and J 5 bases; bases outside gene matches: 8. The CDR3 here is CSATKPGTNNEQFF. CDR3 DNA sequence: TGCAGTGCTACCAAGCCCGGGACTAACAATGAGCAGTTCTTC.

The rearrangement joins TRBV24-1 to TRBJ1-5; D not certain. This CDR3 spans 12 amino acids. V lost 4 bases and J 7 bases, leaving 7 bases between the germline ends. Germline assignment: CDR1 KGHDR and CDR2 SFDVKD. The CDR3 DNA sequence: TGTGCCACCAGTGAAAACCTACAGCCCCAGCATTTT. Its protein is CATSENLQPQHF.

This clonotype was counted only a few times. The chain couples TRBV12-3 or TRBV12-4 to TRBJ2-7; D perhaps matches TRBD1 (5 bases). The V and J ends lost 4 bases and 2 bases respectively, with 12 bases between them. The CDR3 length is 14 residues. CDR3 amino acids: CASSWGEITYEQYF. The CDR3 nucleotides read TGTGCCAGCAGTTGGGGCGAAATCACCTACGAGCAGTACTTC.

This clonotype appeared many times. Its ends do not fully match the called genes, so a read error is possible. CDR3 DNA: TGTGCTAGCAGCCTAGACCGGGACAGGGAGCTGTTTTTT. Protein: CASSLDRDRELFF. J is TRBJ2-2 and V is TRBV7-7, with D maybe TRBD1 (6 bases). Germline V gene data show CDR1 as SSHAT and CDR2 as FNYEAQ (reference sequence). The CDR3 extends over 13 amino acids.

This clonotype was seen repeatedly, ten times or more. The gene calls are TRBV20-1 and TRBJ1-1, with D perhaps matching TRBD1 (6 bases). This CDR3 contains 14 residues. The ends were cut back, 0 bases at V and 4 bases at J, with 12 bases in the middle. CDR1 DFQATT and CDR2 SNEGSKA come from the germline V gene (reference sequence). In nucleotides, the CDR3 is TGCAGTGCTAGAGAGCGGGGGCTGGGCACTGAAGCTTTCTTT. Its protein is CSARERGLGTEAFF.

The table lists this clonotype with a few counts. J is TRBJ1-5 and V is TRBV5-5, with a tentative D call TRBD1 (5 bases). Trimming took off 4 bases at V and 8 bases at J, with 19 bases between the two ends. The CDR3 has 15 residues. The V gene's germline CDR1 is SGHKS and CDR2 YYEKEE (reference sequence). CDR3 sequence reads: CASSLGDSQVEPQHF. The CDR3 region has the DNA TGTGCCAGCAGCCTGGGAGACAGCCAGGTCGAGCCCCAGCATTTT. Filled out from reference TRBV5-5 and TRBJ1-5, the complete variable domain reads DAGVTQSPTHLIKTRGQQVTLRCSPISGHKSVSWYQQVLGQGPQFIFQYYEKEERGRGNFPDRFSARQFPNYSSELNVNALLLGDSALYLCASSLGDSQVEPQHFGDGTRLSIL.

The V and J genes are TRBV19 and TRBJ2-3; TRBD2 matches 7 bases. In germline, CDR1 is LNHDA, CDR2 SQIVND (reference sequence). Unmatched junction bases numbered 8, after V lost 8 bases and J lost 3 bases. The CDR3 runs 14 residues. This CDR3 reads CASGGRGITDTQYF. The DNA for the CDR3 is TGTGCCAGTGGAGGGCGGGGGATTACAGATACGCAGTATTTT.

The rearrangement uses TRBV20-1 and TRBJ2-7; tentative D call: TRBD1 (5 bases). CDR3 length equals 12 residues. CDR1 and CDR2 from the germline V gene are DFQATT and SNEGSKA (reference sequence). Trimming took off 0 bases at V and 6 bases at J, with 9 bases between the two ends. This chain's CDR3 is CSAREGPLEQYF. CDR3 sequence (DNA): TGCAGTGCTAGAGAGGGGCCCCTCGAGCAGTACTTC.